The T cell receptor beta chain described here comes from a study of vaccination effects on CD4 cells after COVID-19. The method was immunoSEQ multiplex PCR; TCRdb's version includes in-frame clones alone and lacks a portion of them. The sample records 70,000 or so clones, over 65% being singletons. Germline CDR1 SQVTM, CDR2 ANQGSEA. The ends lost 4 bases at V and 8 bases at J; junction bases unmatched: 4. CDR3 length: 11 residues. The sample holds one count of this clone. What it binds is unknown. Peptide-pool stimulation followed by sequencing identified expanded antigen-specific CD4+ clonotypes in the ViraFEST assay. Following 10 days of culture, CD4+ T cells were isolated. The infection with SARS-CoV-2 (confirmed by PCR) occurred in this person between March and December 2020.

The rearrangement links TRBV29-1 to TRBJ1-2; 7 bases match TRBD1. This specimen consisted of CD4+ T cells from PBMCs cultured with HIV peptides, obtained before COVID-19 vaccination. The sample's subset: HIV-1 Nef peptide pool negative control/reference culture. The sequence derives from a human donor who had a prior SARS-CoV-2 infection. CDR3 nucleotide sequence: TGCAGCGTTGGACAGGGTGGGGGCTACACCTTC. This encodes CSVGQGGGYTF.